The table lists the clone carrying this T cell receptor beta chain with a few counts. The antigen is unknown. The entry originates in a study of beta chain features in type 1 diabetes. Study at large: Sorted cell examination encompassed approximately 98,000,000 cells across all samples.

Germline V lookup: CDR1 LGHNA, CDR2 YNFKEQ. V was pared by 4 bases and J by 1 base, with 4 bases of the junction left unmatched. CDR3 length: 15 amino acids. Reverse transcription of all isolated RNA meant that expressed TCRB transcripts were sequenced. Sequenced naive, central memory and regulatory T cell samples produced an average of about 3.57 million reads. Libraries were prepared by immunoSEQ multiplex PCR; TCRdb keeps only in-frame clonotypes and omits some of them. The sample comprises roughly 240,000 clones, approximately 14% of which are singletons, and around 0.03% rests with the top ten. Notes on the study in general: No resolution was reached here on whether HLA type influences TCRB rearrangement.

Staining for CD45RO/CCR7/CD25/CD127/CD95/CD27 allowed sorting of CD4+ naive, central memory, regulatory and stem cell-like memory cells. The chain combines TRBV4-2 with TRBJ2-5; 9 positions agree with TRBD2. The sequenced sample was naive CD4+ T cells from blood. This sequence was found in a woman aged 40-49 years in good health. The CDR3 DNA reads TGTGCCAGCAGCCTGGCGCGGGGGGGCCAAGAGACCCAGTACTTC. Translated, it gives CASSLARGGQETQYF.